This T cell receptor beta chain was documented in a study of Ad26.COV2.S vaccination and SARS-CoV-2 variants (dated by TCRdb to 2020 to 2022). In the study overall: The specificity and breadth of SARS-CoV-2-reactive T cell receptors after Ad26.COV2.S vaccination were assessed by TCRbeta repertoire sequencing. A total of 32 samples were included in the TCR-sequenced set, comprising some 20 Ad26.COV2.S vaccine recipients, 5 placebo recipients and 8 SARS-CoV-2 convalescent individuals.

A remark on this clone: Its antigen is unknown. No base quality values were provided; no much bigger clone lies one nucleotide off.

TCRbeta CDR3 regions were sequenced with the immunoSEQ Assay. After extraction, genomic DNA underwent amplification by bias-controlled multiplex PCR, followed by high-throughput sequencing. As for the authors' bioinformatics: Collapsing and filtering of sequences were performed to quantify the absolute abundance of each unique TCRbeta CDR3 region. T cell fraction was estimated by normalization of TCRbeta template counts to usable DNA, with usable DNA being measured through amplification of reference genes present in all nucleated cells. Repertoire TCRs were annotated as SARS-CoV-2-specific by exact matching of V gene, CDR3 amino acid sequence and J gene to a known reactive TCR set. MIRA supplied the reference SARS-CoV-2 TCR set, which was filtered for enrichment in COVID-19-positive ImmuneCODE repertoires so that public or cross-reactive TCRs were removed. Using the MIRA antigens, annotated TCRs were further analysed by specific ORF or by position within an ORF. Breadth was defined as the number of annotated unique rearrangements divided by the total number of unique productive rearrangements, and depth was defined as the summed frequency of the annotated unique rearrangements. Two-sided Wilcoxon rank-sum tests were applied when comparing TCR breadth between groups. This immuneACCESS table, as held by TCRdb, lists in-frame sequences with V and J called but not all clones. Of the missing ones, under half trace to an unresolved V gene in checked studies; the others have no known cause. V and J calls and clone size are as listed in that table; D and trimming were resolved from the DNA. The sample includes about 350,000 clones, with about 90% observed a single time. The top ten constitute roughly 3.9% of the sample.

Study-wide findings and limitations: Vaccine and placebo recipients had similar non-spike TCR breadth, a finding consistent with the vaccine containing only spike. Compared with placebo recipients, Ad26.COV2.S recipients showed higher spike-specific TCR breadth (P = 0.0014). According to the authors, total T cell responses may have been underestimated by the TCR breadth and depth analyses. Substantial breadth of spike-specific CD8+ and CD4+ T cell responses was reported after vaccination.

Read against the paper, the sample's time point label means: individuals recovered from natural SARS-CoV-2 infection. Reading from cysteine to phenylalanine, the CDR3 counts 13 amino acids. Of the read, only the CDR3 DNA is kept; its 39 bases are in frame from base 1. Based on the germline V gene (reference sequence), the CDR1 and CDR2 sequences are SEHNR and FQNEAQ. V was cut back by 1 base and J by 7 bases, leaving a gap of 10 bases between them. This sequence was found in a human donor who had recovered from COVID-19. The input for sequencing was peripheral blood, taken after recovery from COVID-19. The rearrangement combines TRBV7-9 with TRBJ1-1; the D gene is possibly TRBD1, with 5 bases matching. The DNA sequence follows: TGTGCCAGCAGCTTAGGGACTAGGGGTGAAGCTTTCTTT. Its protein is CASSLGTRGEAFF.